This T cell receptor (beta chain) was recorded in a study of identical twins. Healthy Caucasians, and only they, were the donors. This clonotype came up a few times. A universal primer site came from template switching; cDNA carried unique molecular identifiers. Using its own MiXCR run on the 5' RACE reads, TCRdb lists one record per CDR3 protein. The data show 350,000 or so distinct CDR3 sequences, approximately 9.1% seen once. This clonotype originated in a woman in her fifties or sixties in good health. The sequenced sample consisted of naive T cells sorted from blood.

CDR3 coding DNA: TGTGCCTCCACGACTAGCGGGCCTTACAATGAGCAGTTCTTC. Its protein is CASTTSGPYNEQFF. The J gene is TRBJ2-1, the V gene TRBV30, with TRBD2 matching over 10 bases. This CDR3 has 14 residues. The junction had 7 bases not matched to a gene; V was cut back by 7 bases and J by 4 bases. Germline V lookup: CDR1 GTSNPN, CDR2 SVGIG (reference sequence).